These 16 T cell receptor beta chains were all obtained from the same sample, sequenced in a study of blood T cells in healthy people across ages. A sample-barcoded 5' primer and a J-beta primer mix were used in a second PCR of roughly 6 to 11 cycles. TCRdb used MiXCR to reprocess the 5' RACE reads, holding one entry per CDR3 protein. The table has 750,000 to 950,000 distinct CDR3 sequences, 25% to 35% seen once. The same sample was also used in a study of T cells of mothers and their children.

The source material was blood. The origin of the receptors is a woman between 40 and 50 years old in good health.

This clonotype was detected only a few times. The chain links TRBV14 to TRBJ2-3, with 8 bases lining up with TRBD2. CDR3 length equals 20 residues. The V gene's germline CDR1 is SGHDN and CDR2 FVKESK. With 0 bases clipped from V and 8 bases from J, the junction kept 22 bases outside the gene matches. This chain's CDR3 is CASSQDLFQLADLMDGTQYF. The CDR3 coding sequence is TGTGCCAGCAGCCAAGATCTGTTTCAACTAGCGGACCTCATGGACGGTACGCAGTATTTT.

The chain carries TRBV12-3 or TRBV12-4 and TRBJ1-1; 8 bases line up with TRBD1. The CDR3 consists of 16 residues. V was pared by 3 bases and J by 6 bases, with 12 bases of the junction left unmatched. The CDR3 loop reads CASSFQGAGRRAEAFF. For the CDR3, the DNA is TGTGCCAGCAGTTTTCAGGGGGCGGGTCGGAGGGCTGAAGCTTTCTTT.

The chain combines TRBV29-1 with TRBJ2-7, with D perhaps matching TRBD2 (5 bases). The germline V gene encodes CDR1 SQVTM and CDR2 ANQGSEA. Trimming took 3 bases from V and 7 from J, leaving 13 bases between them. The CDR3 is 12 residues long. The CDR3 coding sequence is TGCAGCGTTGATGGACCGGGATGGGAGCAGTACTTC. It is translated as CSVDGPGWEQYF.

This clonotype was seen repeatedly, ten times or more. A much larger clone is a single base away; this may be a read error. V gene TRBV7-3 combines with J gene TRBJ2-1; TRBD2 might be the D (5 bases). The J call may not be correct, given that the DNA end is closer to TRBJ2-7. The germline V gene encodes CDR1 SGHTA and CDR2 FQGTGA. CDR3 length equals 17 residues. This CDR3 is CASSLRYRGASYNEQYF. CDR3 nucleotide sequence: TGTGCCAGCAGCTTAAGGTACCGGGGAGCCAGCTACAATGAGCAGTACTTC.

The V and J genes are TRBV28 and TRBJ2-7, with 9 bases fitting TRBD2. CDR1 and CDR2 from the germline V gene are MDHEN and SYDVKM. The J segment lost 6 bases and the V segment lost 5 bases, leaving 23 bases of the junction unmatched. This CDR3 spans 19 amino acids. The CDR3 DNA is TGTGCCAGCAGTCACCGGAAGGGGATAGCGGGGGCCTCAGCTGGCGAGCAGTACTTC. Protein product: CASSHRKGIAGASAGEQYF.

The chain is built from TRBV12-3 or TRBV12-4 and TRBJ2-3, with 10 bases identical to TRBD2. This CDR3 is built from 16 residues. J was trimmed by 7 bases and V by 2 bases; bases with no gene match: 9. CDR3 coding DNA: TGTGCCAGCAGTTTAACTTTAGCGGGGGGCATGAATACGCAGTATTTT. Residues: CASSLTLAGGMNTQYF.

This clonotype was observed a handful of times. CDR3: CASSFGTGENEQFF. CDR3 DNA: TGTGCCAGCAGCTTCGGGACAGGGGAAAATGAGCAGTTCTTC. V is TRBV7-2 and J is TRBJ2-1, with 10 bases fitting TRBD1. CDR3 length equals 14 residues. V dropped 3 bases and J dropped 7; count of bases not matched to a gene: 3. CDR1 is SGHTA, CDR2 FQGNSA, per germline.

The V and J genes are TRBV5-1 and TRBJ2-7; 9 nucleotides match TRBD1. In germline, CDR1 is SGHRS, CDR2 YFSETQ. The CDR3 has 15 amino acids. J gave up 6 bases and V 4 bases, and 11 bases lay outside the gene matches. In nucleotides, the CDR3 is TGCGCCAGCAGCCTCCCGGACAGGGGTGCCTGCGAGCAGTACTTC. Translated: CASSLPDRGACEQYF. Combining the CDR3 with reference TRBV5-1 and TRBJ2-7 gives the whole variable domain KAGVTQTPRYLIKTRGQQVTLSCSPISGHRSVSWYQQTPGQGLQFLFEYFSETQRNKGNFPGRFSGRQFSNSRSEMNVSTLELGDSALYLCASSLPDRGACEQYFGPGTRLTVT.

There are many counts of this clonotype. J is TRBJ2-7 and V is TRBV19; no reliable D call. Trimming cost V 6 bases and J 0 bases, with 12 bases left between them. CDR3 length equals 14 residues. Germline CDR1 and CDR2: LNHDA and SQIVND (reference sequence). In nucleotides, the CDR3 is TGTGCCAGTAGCCCCGGAACACTCTCCTACGAGCAGTACTTC. Residues: CASSPGTLSYEQYF.

Worth noting for this clonotype: Germline is not matched at one junction end, which may reflect a read error. The V and J genes are TRBV6-6 and TRBJ2-3; the match to TRBD1 covers 8 bases. Germline CDR1 MNHNY, CDR2 SVGAGI (reference sequence). This CDR3 comprises 15 residues. The CDR3 region has the DNA TGTGTCAGCAGTTACTCACGACAGGGGTCTGATACGCAGTATTTT. Its translation: CVSSYSRQGSDTQYF.

This clonotype was observed a handful of times. V and J are TRBV5-1 and TRBJ2-1, with TRBD2 matching over 10 bases. V shed 7 bases and J 9 bases; nucleotides not matched to a gene: 10. This CDR3 has 14 residues. Germline CDR1 SGHRS, CDR2 YFSETQ. The CDR3 DNA is TGCGCCAGCGCGGTGACTAGCGGGTCGGTTGAGCAGTTCTTC. Protein product: CASAVTSGSVEQFF.

The rearrangement uses TRBV12-3 or TRBV12-4 and TRBJ2-3; D remains ambiguous. This CDR3 has 12 amino acids. V lost 6 bases, J lost 1 base, and 5 bases lay in between. This CDR3 reads CASRPRTDTQYF. The CDR3 region has the DNA TGTGCCAGCAGGCCCCGCACAGATACGCAGTATTTT.

Ten or more counts support this clonotype. V and J are TRBV6-6 and TRBJ2-7; tentatively, D is TRBD2 (6 bases). Germline CDR1 and CDR2: MNHNY and SVGAGI (reference sequence). The CDR3 loop spans 15 amino acids. Trimming removed 5 bases at V and 4 bases at J, with 18 bases between. This CDR3 is CASSTLERRGYEQYF. The DNA for the CDR3 is TGTGCCAGCAGTACTCTCGAACGGAGGGGTTACGAGCAGTACTTC.

This clonotype was seen at least ten times. The chain couples TRBV6-5 to TRBJ2-5; 7 bases are a match to TRBD1. Germline V gene data show CDR1 as MNHEY and CDR2 as SVGAGI. There are 12 residues in the CDR3. The J segment lost 4 bases and the V segment lost 6 bases, leaving 2 bases of the junction unmatched. The CDR3 region has the DNA TGTGCCAGCAGATACAGGGGAGAGACCCAGTACTTC. Protein: CASRYRGETQYF.

The chain joins TRBV4-1 to TRBJ2-1; 10 bases match TRBD1. Per germline, CDR1 MGHRA and CDR2 YSYEKL. With V trimmed by 3 bases and J by 5 bases, 4 bases remained unmatched. The CDR3 covers 15 residues. As DNA, the CDR3 is TGCGCCAGCAGCCACGGGACAGGGGAGGACAATGAGCAGTTCTTC. Translated: CASSHGTGEDNEQFF.

Notes on this clonotype: A junction boundary mismatches the germline segment, possibly from a read error. The rearrangement uses TRBV7-2 and TRBJ2-1, with a possible D match to TRBD2 (5 bases). The CDR3 runs 14 residues. Germline V gene data show CDR1 as SGHTA and CDR2 as FQGNSA. Written as DNA, the CDR3 is TGTGCCGGCAGCTGGCTAGCCGAGTACAATGAGCAGTTCTTC. It encodes CAGSWLAEYNEQFF.